Below, 15 T cell receptor beta chains from the same sample are listed, as sequenced in a study of blood T cell repertoires in COVID-19. The repertoire was sequenced with immunoSEQ multiplex PCR; TCRdb's copy has only in-frame clones and lacks some. This sample has around 250,000 clones; around 88% occur once, and the top ten carry around 6%. Sequences were obtained from peripheral blood. All receptors come from a man older than 75 with acute or convalescent COVID-19.

About this clone: The same CDR3 is also encoded by other DNA sequences in this sample. J is TRBJ1-4 and V is TRBV29-1; 8 positions agree with TRBD1. The CDR3 is 12 amino acids. CDR1 and CDR2 from the germline V gene are SQVTM and ANQGSEA. V shed 7 bases and J 8 bases; nucleotides not matched to a gene: 6. CDR3 nucleotides: TGCAGCGGCGGGACAGGCGGGGAAAAACTGTTTTTT. Protein sequence: CSGGTGGEKLFF.

This clone was recorded only once. This CDR3 is CATSRDYQADTGELFF. Here the CDR3 DNA reads TGTGCCACCAGCAGAGATTACCAGGCCGACACCGGGGAGCTGTTTTTT. The V and J genes are TRBV15 and TRBJ2-2; D is uncertain. The germline V gene encodes CDR1 LNHNV and CDR2 YYDKDF (reference sequence). The CDR3 totals 16 residues. V dropped 0 bases and J dropped 3 bases, with 11 bases sitting between them.

V gene TRBV13 combines with J gene TRBJ2-3; maybe TRBD2 (5 bases). This CDR3 has 16 residues. From germline, CDR1 is PRHDT and CDR2 FYEKMQ (reference sequence). V was pared by 0 bases and J by 3 bases, with 13 bases between. CDR3 DNA sequence: TGTGCCAGCAGCTTAGGGGGCCAGAGGGAAACAGATACGCAGTATTTT. Translated: CASSLGGQRETDTQYF.

This rearrangement joins TRBV3-1 (or the pseudogene TRBV3-2) to TRBJ1-1; tentatively, D is TRBD1 (6 bases). This CDR3 is built from 16 residues. Germline lookup yields CDR1 LGHDT and CDR2 YNNKEL (reference sequence). The V end was cut by 2 bases, the J end by 5 bases, with 18 bases between. This CDR3 reads CASSQSAGGRGTEAFF. In DNA, the CDR3 is TGTGCCAGCAGCCAATCGGCCGGGGGGCGCGGTACTGAAGCTTTCTTT.

The V gene is TRBV2, the J gene TRBJ1-4; 7 bases map to TRBD1. CDR3 size: 14 residues. CDR1 and CDR2 (germline): SNHLY, FYNNEI. Trimming at V came to 6 bases and at J to 2 bases, leaving 3 bases not matched to a gene. CDR3 residues: CASRGDSTNEKLFF. The CDR3 bases are TGTGCCAGCAGAGGGGACAGTACTAATGAAAAACTGTTTTTT.

This clone was picked up one time. The chain carries TRBV3-1 (or the pseudogene TRBV3-2) and TRBJ2-3; 12 bases match TRBD2. The V gene's germline CDR1 is LGHDT and CDR2 YNNKEL (reference sequence). J was trimmed by 9 bases and V by 0 bases; bases with no gene match: 7. The CDR3 has 16 residues. The CDR3 nucleotides read TGTGCCAGCAGCCAAGAACGACTAGCGGGGGTGGGGACGCAGTATTTT. Translated: CASSQERLAGVGTQYF.

This chain links TRBV6-1 with TRBJ1-2, with D perhaps matching TRBD1 (6 bases). V lost 2 bases to trimming and J lost 8 bases, with 12 bases between them. Germline loops: CDR1 MNHNS, CDR2 SASEGT. This CDR3 contains 13 residues. This CDR3 is CASSENRVQGYTF. The CDR3 nucleotides are TGTGCCAGCAGTGAAAACAGGGTACAAGGCTACACCTTC.

The count of this clone is one. The chain uses TRBV2 and TRBJ2-1; the D gene is possibly TRBD1 (7 bases). Germline loops: CDR1 SNHLY, CDR2 FYNNEI. The V end was cut by 4 bases, the J end by 4 bases, with 11 bases between. There are 14 residues in the CDR3. The CDR3 region is CASSVAGQYNEQFF. The CDR3, as DNA: TGTGCCAGCAGTGTGGCGGGACAGTACAATGAGCAGTTCTTC.

The chain joins TRBV4-1 to TRBJ2-1; 8 nucleotides match TRBD1. V lost 0 bases to trimming and J lost 4 bases; unmatched junction nucleotides: 8. CDR1 and CDR2 from the germline V gene are MGHRA and YSYEKL. The CDR3 runs to 17 residues. CDR3 nucleotide sequence: TGCGCCAGCAGCCAAGACCCTGGACAGGGACAGTACAATGAGCAGTTCTTC. Encoded protein: CASSQDPGQGQYNEQFF.

This rearrangement joins TRBV5-1 to TRBJ2-7, with 8 nucleotides matching TRBD2. J was trimmed by 6 bases and V by 0 bases; bases with no gene match: 5. Germline CDR1 and CDR2: SGHRS and YFSETQ. The CDR3 consists of 14 residues. CDR3 bases: TGCGCCAGCAGCTTGGGAGCGGGAGCCTCCGAGCAGTACTTC. Its translation: CASSLGAGASEQYF. Filled out from reference TRBV5-1 and TRBJ2-7, the complete variable domain reads KAGVTQTPRYLIKTRGQQVTLSCSPISGHRSVSWYQQTPGQGLQFLFEYFSETQRNKGNFPGRFSGRQFSNSRSEMNVSTLELGDSALYLCASSLGAGASEQYFGPGTRLTVT.

The V gene is TRBV5-1, the J gene TRBJ1-2, with TRBD1 matching over 11 bases. This CDR3 contains 15 residues. In germline, CDR1 is SGHRS, CDR2 YFSETQ. V was clipped by 4 bases and J by 8 bases; unmatched bases: 10. CDR3 protein: CASSPGQGGRIGYTF. The CDR3, as DNA: TGCGCCAGCAGCCCGGGACAGGGGGGAAGGATAGGCTACACCTTC.

The chain couples TRBV19 to TRBJ1-1, with TRBD1 as a possible D gene (6 bases). The length of the CDR3 is 15 residues. The V and J ends lost 5 bases and 1 base respectively, with 14 bases between them. The germline CDR1 and CDR2 sequences are LNHDA and SQIVND (reference sequence). DNA of the CDR3: TGTGCCAGTAGTCCCGGGGACAAGGGGAACACTGAAGCTTTCTTT. It translates to CASSPGDKGNTEAFF.

The rearrangement uses TRBV11-1 and TRBJ2-2; D is possibly TRBD1 (5 bases). This CDR3 has 13 residues. Trimming cost V 7 bases and J 6 bases, with 12 bases left between them. Germline-derived CDR1 and CDR2 are SGHAT and FQDESV (reference sequence). The CDR3 DNA follows: TGTGCCAGCACCCAAATCAGGGCCGGGGAGCTGTTTTTT. Its translation is CASTQIRAGELFF.

The CDR3 DNA follows: TGTGCCAGTAGTTTCGATCGGGGTAGCAATCAGCCCCAGCATTTT. Its protein is CASSFDRGSNQPQHF. V and J are TRBV19 and TRBJ1-5; D is uncertain. Germline CDR1 is LNHDA and CDR2 is SQIVND (reference sequence). Trimming took off 5 bases at V and 0 bases at J, with 11 bases between the two ends. The CDR3 consists of 15 residues.

The J gene is TRBJ1-1, the V gene TRBV12-3 or TRBV12-4; a possible D gene is TRBD1 (6 bases). The ends were cut back, 7 bases at V and 1 base at J, with 10 bases in the middle. The CDR3 is made up of 13 amino acids. The CDR3 DNA reads TGTGCCAGCACACAGGGACAGAACACTGAAGCTTTCTTT. The encoded protein is CASTQGQNTEAFF.